This entry lists 24 T cell receptor beta chains sequenced from one sample in a study of cytomegalovirus exposure and HLA in healthy donors. Here immunoSEQ multiplex PCR was the method, and the copy in TCRdb shows in-frame clones only, minus some. The sample shows 200,000 to 300,000 clones, 86% of them seen only once. The sequenced sample was PBMCs. The receptors come from a woman in her 30s in good health and CMV-seropositive.

This chain joins TRBV19 and TRBJ1-2, with TRBD1 matching over 8 bases. V lost 4 bases to trimming and J lost 7 bases; unmatched junction nucleotides: 8. The CDR3 runs 14 residues. Germline V gene data show CDR1 as LNHDA and CDR2 as SQIVND (reference sequence). The chain's CDR3 is CASSTETGVGGYTF. For the CDR3, the DNA is TGTGCCAGTAGTACGGAGACAGGGGTCGGTGGCTACACCTTC.

This clone has a single count. J is TRBJ2-5 and V is TRBV5-1; 14 nucleotides agree with TRBD2. V dropped 4 bases and J dropped 2; count of bases not matched to a gene: 7. From germline, CDR1 is SGHRS and CDR2 YFSETQ. The CDR3 covers 17 residues. CDR3 coding DNA: TGCGCCAGCAGCCACGGACTAGCGGGAGGCCCACAAGAGACCCAGTACTTC. Translation: CASSHGLAGGPQETQYF.

The chain employs TRBV28 and TRBJ1-5, with a tentative D call TRBD1 (5 bases). Germline V gene sequence: CDR1 MDHEN, CDR2 SYDVKM. This CDR3 has 17 amino acids. V was cut by 3 bases and J by 7 bases, with 22 bases left in between. The CDR3 coding sequence is TGTGCCAGCAGTTTTCTACCCGATAGGGGTTACGGCCAGCCCCAGCATTTT. Protein product: CASSFLPDRGYGQPQHF.

This clone was detected only once. The chain joins TRBV15 to TRBJ2-1, with a possible D match to TRBD2 (6 bases). Germline V lookup: CDR1 LNHNV, CDR2 YYDKDF (reference sequence). V was clipped by 4 bases and J by 1 base, with 11 bases between them. CDR3 size: 15 residues. DNA of the CDR3: TGTGCCACCAGCACCCGTCGGGGGTCCTACAATGAGCAGTTCTTC. Residues: CATSTRRGSYNEQFF.

The V gene is TRBV19, the J gene TRBJ2-2, with 14 bases identical to TRBD2. The V gene's germline CDR1 is LNHDA and CDR2 SQIVND (reference sequence). Losses at the gene ends were 3 bases for V and 6 bases for J; bases not matched to a gene: 12. The CDR3 has 19 amino acids. Written as DNA, the CDR3 is TGTGCCAGTAGTATCGGGGGACTAGCGGGAGTAGTTTGGGCCGGGGAGCTGTTTTTT. This gives the protein CASSIGGLAGVVWAGELFF. Using reference TRBV19 and TRBJ2-2 for the parts outside the CDR3, the full variable domain is DGGITQSPKYLFRKEGQNVTLSCEQNLNHDAMYWYRQDPGQGLRLIYYSQIVNDFQKGDIAEGYSVSREKKESFPLTVTSAQKNPTAFYLCASSIGGLAGVVWAGELFFGEGSRLTVL.

Here the CDR3 reads CASSELGGAGQPQHF. In DNA form, the CDR3 reads TGTGCCAGCAGTGAACTGGGGGGGGCAGGTCAGCCCCAGCATTTT. The genes are TRBV2 and TRBJ1-5; D may be TRBD1 (6 bases). V dropped 2 bases and J dropped 6 bases, with 14 bases sitting between them. This CDR3 is built from 15 residues. Looked up from germline, CDR1 is SNHLY and CDR2 is FYNNEI.

The V gene is TRBV5-4, the J gene TRBJ2-1, with 14 bases lining up with TRBD2. The CDR3 runs 17 residues. V was pared by 5 bases and J by 8 bases, with 12 bases of the junction left unmatched. Germline CDR1 SGHNT, CDR2 YYREEE (reference sequence). In nucleotides, the CDR3 is TGTGCCAGCAGTCCGCCCAGGACTAGCGGGAGGCAGGATGAGCAGTTCTTC. As protein: CASSPPRTSGRQDEQFF.

J is TRBJ2-1 and V is TRBV6-5; the D gene is possibly TRBD2 (5 bases). The V gene lost 2 bases and the J gene lost 6 bases, with 8 bases spanning the gap. The germline gives CDR1 MNHEY, CDR2 SVGAGI. The CDR3 extends over 13 amino acids. DNA of the CDR3: TGTGCCAGCAGTTACACCGGAGGCAATGAGCAGTTCTTC. Its translation is CASSYTGGNEQFF.

This sequence joins TRBV7-8 and TRBJ1-2, with a weak D call TRBD1 (6 bases). Germline assignment: CDR1 SGHVS and CDR2 FQNEAQ. The CDR3 runs to 14 residues. With 6 bases removed from V and 4 bases from J, the gap between germline ends came to 15 bases. CDR3 DNA: TGTGCCAGCAGTAGGGGGAGAGATTTCTATGGCTACACCTTC. Amino acid sequence: CASSRGRDFYGYTF.

This clone occurred once. The gene calls are TRBV6-1 and TRBJ1-1, with D hard to call. The V gene lost 3 bases and the J gene lost 4 bases, with 12 bases spanning the gap. This CDR3 region has 14 residues. Germline values: CDR1 MNHNS, CDR2 SASEGT. CDR3 residues: CASSEAAWSTEAFF. The CDR3 nucleotides read TGTGCCAGCAGTGAGGCAGCCTGGAGCACTGAAGCTTTCTTT.

DNA of the CDR3: TGTGCCAGCAGTGCGACGACTAGCGGTACCTACGAGCAGTACTTC. It yields the protein CASSATTSGTYEQYF. The chain employs TRBV6-6 and TRBJ2-7; TRBD2 matches 9 bases. In germline, CDR1 is MNHNY, CDR2 SVGAGI (reference sequence). V lost 5 bases to trimming and J lost 2 bases; unmatched junction nucleotides: 7. The CDR3 consists of 15 residues.

The chain carries TRBV30 and TRBJ1-1, with D unresolved. Deletions cut 4 bases from V and 11 bases from J, with 17 bases between. CDR1 GTSNPN and CDR2 SVGIG come from the germline V gene (reference sequence). This CDR3 is 12 amino acids long. The CDR3 DNA follows: TGTGCCTGGAAGGAAAGCGGCGCCGTGGCTTTCTTT. It is translated as CAWKESGAVAFF.

V usage is TRBV15 and J usage is TRBJ1-2, with TRBD1 matching 8 bases. The CDR3 covers 17 residues. Germline loops: CDR1 LNHNV, CDR2 YYDKDF (reference sequence). The J segment lost 2 bases and the V segment lost 5 bases, leaving 13 bases of the junction unmatched. This CDR3 reads CATSADRGRVINYGYTF. DNA of the CDR3: TGTGCCACCAGCGCCGACAGGGGACGCGTAATAAACTATGGCTACACCTTC.

The V and J genes are TRBV5-1 and TRBJ2-3; TRBD2 matches at 8 bases. In germline, CDR1 is SGHRS, CDR2 YFSETQ. This CDR3 spans 16 amino acids. Trimming removed 0 bases from V and 5 bases from J; junction bases left unmatched: 8. The DNA of the CDR3 is TGCGCCAGCAGCTTGGAGGAGGGGACTAGTGGAGATACGCAGTATTTT. Its protein product is CASSLEEGTSGDTQYF.

The J gene is TRBJ1-5, the V gene TRBV2; 9 bases align to TRBD1. The junction had 4 bases not matched to a gene; V was cut back by 7 bases and J by 3 bases. CDR3 size: 14 residues. Germline lookup yields CDR1 SNHLY and CDR2 FYNNEI. The CDR3 region has the DNA TGTGCCAGCAATCGGGACAGGGCCAATCAGCCCCAGCATTTT. Amino acids: CASNRDRANQPQHF.

The chain employs TRBV4-1 and TRBJ2-1; 8 positions match TRBD2. J lost 4 bases, V lost 0 bases, and 2 bases had no gene match. Germline-derived CDR1 and CDR2 are MGHRA and YSYEKL. This CDR3 is built from 15 residues. The CDR3 loop is CASSQEPGGYNEQFF. CDR3 coding DNA: TGCGCCAGCAGCCAAGAACCGGGAGGGTACAATGAGCAGTTCTTC.

The chain has TRBV2 and TRBJ2-1; the D gene is possibly TRBD2 (6 bases). The germline V and J ends were trimmed by 1 base and 0 bases, with 16 bases remaining between them. The CDR3 loop spans 18 amino acids. In germline, CDR1 is SNHLY, CDR2 FYNNEI. The chain's CDR3 is CASSEDWASASSYNEQFF. The CDR3, as DNA: TGTGCCAGCAGTGAAGATTGGGCTAGCGCGAGCTCCTACAATGAGCAGTTCTTC.

The chain combines TRBV27 with TRBJ2-5; D is unresolved. TRBJ2-7 explains the end of the DNA better; the J call may be wrong. CDR3 length: 15 amino acids. CDR1 is MNHEY and CDR2 is SMNVEV in the germline V gene (reference sequence). The CDR3 nucleotides are TGTGCCAGCAGTCCACTCTTGCACCCCATCTACGAGCAGTACTTC. Encoded protein: CASSPLLHPIYEQYF.

This chain links TRBV5-1 with TRBJ2-3, with 10 bases that match TRBD2. There are 17 residues in the CDR3. Losses at the gene ends were 3 bases for V and 5 bases for J; bases not matched to a gene: 12. CDR1 SGHRS and CDR2 YFSETQ come from the germline V gene. The CDR3 nucleotides read TGCGCCAGCAGCTCCGGAACAGCGGGACTAGCGATAGATACGCAGTATTTT. Amino acids: CASSSGTAGLAIDTQYF.

The rearrangement joins TRBV15 to TRBJ1-2; 7 bases are a match to TRBD1. CDR3 length: 14 residues. The V gene end was trimmed by 4 bases and the J gene end by 3 bases; junction bases not matched to a gene: 5. CDR1 is LNHNV and CDR2 is YYDKDF in the germline V gene (reference sequence). CDR3 amino acids: CATSTYRGYYGYTF. CDR3 nucleotide sequence: TGTGCCACCAGCACGTACAGGGGATACTATGGCTACACCTTC. Together with reference TRBV15 and TRBJ1-2, the CDR3 gives the full variable domain: DAMVIQNPRYQVTQFGKPVTLSCSQTLNHNVMYWYQQKSSQAPKLLFHYYDKDFNNEADTPDNFQSRRPNTSFCFLDIRSPGLGDTAMYLCATSTYRGYYGYTFGSGTRLTVV.

The chain is built from TRBV2 and TRBJ1-1; possible D gene TRBD1, 6 bases. Looked up from germline, CDR1 is SNHLY and CDR2 is FYNNEI. Deletions cut 6 bases from V and 7 bases from J, with 21 bases between. This CDR3 has 15 residues. CDR3 sequence reads: CASSDIRTAQYEAFF. CDR3 DNA: TGTGCCAGCAGCGATATTCGGACAGCCCAATATGAAGCTTTCTTT.

The count of this clone is one. The chain combines TRBV27 with TRBJ2-7, with D perhaps TRBD1 (6 bases). Per the germline V gene, CDR1 is MNHEY and CDR2 is SMNVEV (reference sequence). Trimming removed 10 bases at V and 2 bases at J, with 15 bases between. The CDR3 runs to 13 residues. The CDR3 bases are TGTGCCACCAGGGGTCTCAGGGCCTACGAGCAGTACTTC. Protein: CATRGLRAYEQYF.

The chain has TRBV5-1 and TRBJ2-1; 8 nucleotides align to TRBD1. The CDR3 sequence is 15 residues long. CDR1 is SGHRS and CDR2 is YFSETQ in the germline V gene. V lost 4 bases, J lost 9 bases, and 12 bases stayed unmatched. CDR3 in DNA: TGCGCCAGCAGCCCGGGACAGGCGATTCTGGGTGAGCAGTTCTTC. Its protein product is CASSPGQAILGEQFF. The full variable domain, completed using reference TRBV5-1 and TRBJ2-1, is KAGVTQTPRYLIKTRGQQVTLSCSPISGHRSVSWYQQTPGQGLQFLFEYFSETQRNKGNFPGRFSGRQFSNSRSEMNVSTLELGDSALYLCASSPGQAILGEQFFGPGTRLTVL.

This clone has just a few counts. This CDR3 reads CASIPSGSTGSIQYF. The CDR3 coding sequence is TGTGCCAGCATACCTAGCGGGAGTACCGGGAGCATTCAGTACTTC. The genes are TRBV7-2 and TRBJ2-4; TRBD2 agrees at 10 bases. Losses at the gene ends were 7 bases for V and 9 bases for J; bases not matched to a gene: 12. Germline values: CDR1 SGHTA, CDR2 FQGNSA. The CDR3 extends over 15 amino acids. Looking up the rest from reference TRBV7-2 and TRBJ2-4 gives the full variable domain: GAGVSQSPSNKVTEKGKDVELRCDPISGHTALYWYRQSLGQGLEFLIYFQGNSAPDKSGLPSDRFSAERTGGSVSTLTIQRTQQEDSAVYLCASIPSGSTGSIQYFGAGTRLSVL.